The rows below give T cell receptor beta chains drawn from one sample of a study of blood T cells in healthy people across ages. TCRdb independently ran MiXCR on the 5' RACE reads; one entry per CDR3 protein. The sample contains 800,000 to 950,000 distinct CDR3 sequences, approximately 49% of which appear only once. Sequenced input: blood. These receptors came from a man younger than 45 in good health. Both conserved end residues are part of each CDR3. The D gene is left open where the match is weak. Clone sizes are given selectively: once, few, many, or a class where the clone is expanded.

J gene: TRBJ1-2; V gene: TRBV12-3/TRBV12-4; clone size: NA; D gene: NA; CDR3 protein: CASSSLGPIAYGYTF; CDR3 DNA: TGTGCCAGCAGTTCCTTGGGGCCGATAGCCTATGGCTACACCTTC
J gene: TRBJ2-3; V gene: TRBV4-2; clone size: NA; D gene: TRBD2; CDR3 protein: CASSQDSASGTGTQYF; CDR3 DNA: TGTGCCAGCAGCCAAGATTCGGCTAGCGGCACAGGTACGCAGTATTTT
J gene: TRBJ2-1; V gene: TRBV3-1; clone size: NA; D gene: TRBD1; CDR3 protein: CASSHHRASRGNEQFF; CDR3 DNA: TGTGCCAGCAGCCATCACCGGGCCTCCAGGGGGAATGAGCAGTTCTTC
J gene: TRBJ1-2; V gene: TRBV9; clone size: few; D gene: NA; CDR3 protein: CASSVAMTDSYGYTF; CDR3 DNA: TGTGCCAGCAGCGTAGCTATGACAGACTCCTATGGCTACACCTTC
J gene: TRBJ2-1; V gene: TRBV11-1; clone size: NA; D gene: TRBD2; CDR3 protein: CAGSSEQELAGANNEQFF; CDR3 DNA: TGTGCCGGCAGCTCGGAACAAGAGCTAGCGGGGGCGAACAATGAGCAGTTCTTC
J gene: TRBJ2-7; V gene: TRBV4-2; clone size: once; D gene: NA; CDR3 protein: CASSQAEGNAYEQYF; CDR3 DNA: TGTGCCAGCAGCCAAGCCGAGGGTAACGCCTACGAGCAGTACTTC
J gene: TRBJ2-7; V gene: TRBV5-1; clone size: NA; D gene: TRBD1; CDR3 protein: CASSRTDRDGEQYF; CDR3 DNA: TGCGCCAGCAGCCGGACGGACAGGGATGGCGAGCAGTACTTC
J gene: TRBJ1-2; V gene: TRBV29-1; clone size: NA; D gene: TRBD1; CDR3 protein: CSVGTGGTGYTF; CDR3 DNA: TGCAGCGTTGGGACAGGGGGTACTGGCTACACCTTC
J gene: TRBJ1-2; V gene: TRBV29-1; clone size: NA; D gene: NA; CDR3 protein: CSVEESGAHGYTF; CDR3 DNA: TGCAGCGTTGAAGAATCCGGCGCGCATGGCTACACCTTC
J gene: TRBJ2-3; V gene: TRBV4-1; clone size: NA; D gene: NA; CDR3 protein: CASSLYTGRGSDTQYF; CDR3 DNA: TGCGCCAGCAGCCTCTATACAGGAAGGGGATCAGATACGCAGTATTTT
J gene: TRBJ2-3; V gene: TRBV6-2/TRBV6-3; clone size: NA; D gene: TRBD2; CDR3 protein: CASSYGPAGGHVDTQYF; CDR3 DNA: TGTGCCAGCAGTTACGGGCCAGCGGGGGGGCATGTAGATACGCAGTATTTT
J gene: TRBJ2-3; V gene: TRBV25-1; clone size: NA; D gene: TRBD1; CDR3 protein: CALGTDPPCTDTQYF; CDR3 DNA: TGTGCCCTGGGGACAGACCCACCGTGCACAGATACGCAGTATTTT
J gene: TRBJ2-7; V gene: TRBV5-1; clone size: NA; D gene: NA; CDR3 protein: CASSSGAPTYEQYF; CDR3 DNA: TGCGCCAGCAGCTCGGGGGCTCCTACCTACGAGCAGTACTTC
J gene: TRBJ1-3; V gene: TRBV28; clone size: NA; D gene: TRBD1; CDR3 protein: CASTHPFLSADREPGNTIYF; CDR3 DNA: TGTGCCAGCACCCACCCCTTTCTTTCCGCCGACAGGGAACCTGGAAACACCATATATTTT
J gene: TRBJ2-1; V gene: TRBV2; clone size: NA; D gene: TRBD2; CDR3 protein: CASRPSGGRSYNEQFF; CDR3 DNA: TGTGCCAGCCGACCTAGCGGGGGGCGCTCCTACAATGAGCAGTTCTTC
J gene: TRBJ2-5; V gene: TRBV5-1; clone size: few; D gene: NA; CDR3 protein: CASSLVGGGNEQYF; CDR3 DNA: TGCGCCAGCAGCTTGGTCGGGGGAGGCAATGAGCAGTACTTC
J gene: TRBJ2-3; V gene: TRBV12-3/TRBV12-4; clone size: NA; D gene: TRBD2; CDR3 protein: CASSSGLGRGDTQYF; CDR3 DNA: TGTGCCAGCAGTTCCGGACTAGGTCGTGGAGATACGCAGTATTTT
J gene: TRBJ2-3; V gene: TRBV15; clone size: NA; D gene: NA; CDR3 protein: CATSGDTSYTDTQYF; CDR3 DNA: TGTGCCACCAGCGGGGACACGTCGTACACAGATACGCAGTATTTT
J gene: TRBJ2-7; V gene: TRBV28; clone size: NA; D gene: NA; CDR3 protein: CASRGMSYEQYF; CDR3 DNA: TGTGCCAGCAGGGGCATGTCCTACGAGCAGTACTTC
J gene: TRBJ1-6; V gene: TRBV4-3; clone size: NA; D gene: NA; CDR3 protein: CASRLNNSPLHF; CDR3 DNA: TGCGCCAGCAGACTAAATAATTCACCCCTCCACTTT
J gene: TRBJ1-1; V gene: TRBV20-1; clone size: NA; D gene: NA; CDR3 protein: CSAPTGYGAEVFF; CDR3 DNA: TGCAGTGCTCCCACAGGGTACGGGGCTGAAGTTTTCTTT
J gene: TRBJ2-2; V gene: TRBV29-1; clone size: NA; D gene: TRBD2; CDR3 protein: CSARGDNTGELFF; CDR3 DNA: TGCAGCGCGCGGGGGGACAACACCGGGGAGCTGTTTTTT
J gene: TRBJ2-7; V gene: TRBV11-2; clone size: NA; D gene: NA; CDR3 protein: CASSLDPMGYEQYF; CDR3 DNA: TGTGCCAGCAGCTTAGATCCGATGGGATACGAGCAGTACTTC
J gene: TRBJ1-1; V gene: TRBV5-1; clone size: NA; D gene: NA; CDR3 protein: CASSWDGSNTEAFF; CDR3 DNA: TGCGCCAGCAGCTGGGACGGTTCAAACACTGAAGCTTTCTTT
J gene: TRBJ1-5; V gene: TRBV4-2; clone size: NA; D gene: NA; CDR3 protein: CASSQEKADNQPQHF; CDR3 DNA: TGTGCCAGCAGCCAAGAGAAGGCAGACAATCAGCCCCAGCATTTT
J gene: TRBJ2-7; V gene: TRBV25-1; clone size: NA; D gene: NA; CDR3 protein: CASRTSINYEQYF; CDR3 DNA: TGTGCCAGCAGGACATCGATTAACTACGAGCAGTACTTC
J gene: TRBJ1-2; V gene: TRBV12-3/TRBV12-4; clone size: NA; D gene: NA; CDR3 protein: CASSGSGRFSANYGYTF; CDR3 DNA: TGTGCCAGCTCCGGATCCGGGAGGTTCAGTGCAAACTATGGCTACACCTTC
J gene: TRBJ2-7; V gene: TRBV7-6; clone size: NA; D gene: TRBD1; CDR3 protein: CASSPGTDPSEQYF; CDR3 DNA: TGTGCCAGCAGCCCTGGGACAGACCCCTCCGAGCAGTACTTC
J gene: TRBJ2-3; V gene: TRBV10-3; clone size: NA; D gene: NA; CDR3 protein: CAISEGDRSLTDMQYF; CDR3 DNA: TGTGCCATCAGTGAAGGAGACAGGAGCCTCACAGATATGCAGTATTTT
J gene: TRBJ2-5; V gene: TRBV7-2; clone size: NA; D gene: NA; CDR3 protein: CASRSQETRYF; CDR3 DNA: TGTGCCAGCAGATCTCAAGAGACCCGGTACTTC
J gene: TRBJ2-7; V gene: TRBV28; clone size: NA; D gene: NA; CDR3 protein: CASKPRAQGLAYEQYF; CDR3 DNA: TGTGCCAGCAAACCAAGGGCCCAGGGTCTCGCCTACGAGCAGTACTTC
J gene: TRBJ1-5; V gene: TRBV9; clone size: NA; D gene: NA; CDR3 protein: CASSVGSGFNQPQHF; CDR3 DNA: TGTGCCAGCAGCGTAGGTTCAGGGTTCAATCAGCCCCAGCATTTT
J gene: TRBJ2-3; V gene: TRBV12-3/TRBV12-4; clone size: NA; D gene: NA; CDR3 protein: CASSLMRLGGGPDTQYF; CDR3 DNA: TGTGCCAGCAGTTTAATGAGACTAGGGGGGGGACCAGATACGCAGTATTTT
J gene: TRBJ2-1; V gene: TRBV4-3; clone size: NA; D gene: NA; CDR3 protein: CASSQDKGGVDEQFF; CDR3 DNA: TGCGCCAGCAGCCAAGATAAGGGGGGGGTCGATGAGCAGTTCTTC
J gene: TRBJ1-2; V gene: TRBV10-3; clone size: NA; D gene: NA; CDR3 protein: CAISGPEDYGYTF; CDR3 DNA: TGTGCCATCAGCGGGCCCGAGGACTATGGCTACACCTTC
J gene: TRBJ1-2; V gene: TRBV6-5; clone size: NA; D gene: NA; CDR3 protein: CVSSYSRNYGYTF; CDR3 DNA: TGTGTCAGCAGTTACTCGAGAAATTATGGCTACACCTTC
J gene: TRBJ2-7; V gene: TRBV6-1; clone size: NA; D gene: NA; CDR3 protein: CASSEGFYEQYF; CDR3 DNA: TGTGCCAGCAGTGAAGGGTTCTACGAGCAGTACTTC
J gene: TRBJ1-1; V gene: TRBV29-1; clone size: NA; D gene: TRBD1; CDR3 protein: CSVEGMEGGVDTEAFF; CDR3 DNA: TGCAGCGTTGAAGGAATGGAAGGGGGCGTGGACACTGAAGCTTTCTTT
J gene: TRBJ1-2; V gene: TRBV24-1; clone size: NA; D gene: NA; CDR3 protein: CATSDPQGSGYTF; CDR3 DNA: TGTGCCACCAGTGATCCTCAGGGATCTGGCTACACCTTC
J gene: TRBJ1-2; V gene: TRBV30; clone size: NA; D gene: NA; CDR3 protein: CAWGHPVDYGYTF; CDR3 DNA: TGTGCCTGGGGACACCCAGTGGACTATGGCTACACCTTC
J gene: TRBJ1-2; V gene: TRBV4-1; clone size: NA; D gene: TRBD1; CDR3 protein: CASSQTSGQGSILYGYTF; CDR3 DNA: TGCGCCAGCAGCCAAACCTCTGGACAGGGTTCAATCCTCTATGGCTACACCTTC